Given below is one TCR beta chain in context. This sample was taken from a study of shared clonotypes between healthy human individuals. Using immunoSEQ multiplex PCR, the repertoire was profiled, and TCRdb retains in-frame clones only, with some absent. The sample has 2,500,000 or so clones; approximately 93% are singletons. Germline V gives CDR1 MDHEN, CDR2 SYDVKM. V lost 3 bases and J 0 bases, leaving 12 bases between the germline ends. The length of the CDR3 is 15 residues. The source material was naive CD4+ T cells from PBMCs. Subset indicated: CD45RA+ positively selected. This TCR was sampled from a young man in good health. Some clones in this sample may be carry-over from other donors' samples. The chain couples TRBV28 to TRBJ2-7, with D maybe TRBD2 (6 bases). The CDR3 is CASSLAGTYSYEQYF. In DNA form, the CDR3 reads TGTGCCAGCAGTTTGGCCGGGACTTACTCCTACGAGCAGTACTTC.